Presented here are 10 T cell receptor beta chains from one specimen sequenced in a study of cytomegalovirus exposure and HLA in healthy donors. The PCR ran on 60 Vbeta and 13 Jbeta primers. The repertoire was sequenced with immunoSEQ multiplex PCR; TCRdb's copy has only in-frame clones and lacks some. The sample lists approximately 110,000 clones; around three quarters were seen once. The material sequenced was PBMCs. These receptors originate from a woman aged 50 to 60 in good health and CMV-seropositive.

This clone was counted between two and nine times. The V and J genes are TRBV11-3 and TRBJ2-7; 7 nucleotides agree with TRBD1. The V segment lost 4 bases and the J segment 0 bases; nucleotides outside the gene matches: 6. Germline CDR1 reads SGHNT; CDR2 reads YENEEA. This CDR3 contains 15 residues. CDR3 in DNA: TGTGCCAGCAGCTCAGGACAGGCAAGCTCCTACGAGCAGTACTTC. Protein: CASSSGQASSYEQYF. Based on the CDR3 plus reference TRBV11-3 and TRBJ2-7, the full variable domain is EAGVVQSPRYKIIEKKQPVAFWCNPISGHNTLYWYLQNLGQGPELLIRYENEEAVDDSQLPKDRFSAERLKGVDSTLKIQPAELGDSAVYLCASSSGQASSYEQYFGPGTRLTVT.

This clone has a handful of counts. In DNA, the CDR3 is TGTGCCAGCAGTCTACGACTAGCGGGGACCGGGGAGCTGTTTTTT. Translated: CASSLRLAGTGELFF. The chain carries TRBV27 and TRBJ2-2; 11 nucleotides line up with TRBD2. CDR1 MNHEY and CDR2 SMNVEV come from the germline V gene (reference sequence). The CDR3 is made up of 15 amino acids. V gave up 5 bases and J gave up 5 bases; unmatched junction bases: 4.

The genes are TRBV7-2 and TRBJ1-1, with D perhaps TRBD1 (6 bases). The CDR3 has 15 amino acids. The V end was cut by 5 bases, the J end by 1 base, with 14 bases between. The germline V gene encodes CDR1 SGHTA and CDR2 FQGNSA. CDR3 in DNA: TGTGCCAGCAGCCCCCCAGGGGCCACGAACACTGAAGCTTTCTTT. Translated: CASSPPGATNTEAFF.

V gene TRBV27 combines with J gene TRBJ1-2, with D perhaps TRBD1 (6 bases). This CDR3 region has 14 residues. V lost 2 bases, J lost 7 bases, and 14 bases lay in between. Looked up from germline, CDR1 is MNHEY and CDR2 is SMNVEV (reference sequence). CDR3 DNA: TGTGCCAGCAGTTTAGCGGGGGGGCGGTTTGGCTACACCTTC. Its protein product is CASSLAGGRFGYTF.

This rearrangement joins TRBV4-3 to TRBJ1-2, with 9 bases fitting TRBD1. V shed 3 bases, J shed 4 bases, and the junction held 6 bases outside the gene matches. This CDR3 is 15 amino acids long. Germline loops: CDR1 LGHNA, CDR2 YSLEER. DNA for the CDR3: TGCGCCAGCAGCCATCCGGGACAGGGTGCCTATGGCTACACCTTC. Its protein is CASSHPGQGAYGYTF.

The sample holds one count of this clone. The chain carries TRBV7-2 and TRBJ1-5; D might be TRBD1 (6 bases). Germline V lookup: CDR1 SGHTA, CDR2 FQGNSA. V was clipped by 3 bases and J by 6 bases, with 12 bases between them. The CDR3 runs to 14 residues. The CDR3 region has the DNA TGTGCCAGCAGCTTCGCCCCAGGGGCTCAGCCCCAGCATTTT. This gives the protein CASSFAPGAQPQHF.

The chain links TRBV11-2 to TRBJ2-1; TRBD1 aligns across 7 bases. This CDR3 spans 12 amino acids. The germline V gene has CDR1 SGHAT and CDR2 FQNNGV. Germline trimming cut 1 base from V and 14 bases from J; bases unmatched to any gene: 5. The CDR3 protein is CASSLVTGSEFF. CDR3 DNA sequence: TGTGCCAGCAGCTTAGTGACAGGGAGCGAGTTCTTC.

This chain uses TRBV9 with TRBJ2-2; TRBD2 might be the D (6 bases). The ends were cut back, 4 bases at V and 0 bases at J, with 10 bases in the middle. Germline assignment: CDR1 SGDLS and CDR2 YYNGEE. The CDR3 covers 15 residues. CDR3 DNA: TGTGCCAGCAGCCCGACGGGGGCGAACACCGGGGAGCTGTTTTTT. Its protein product is CASSPTGANTGELFF.

The chain employs TRBV19 and TRBJ2-1; 7 bases line up with TRBD2. Germline loops: CDR1 LNHDA, CDR2 SQIVND (reference sequence). V lost 3 bases and J lost 10; bases outside the gene matches: 3. The CDR3 runs 12 residues. Here the CDR3 DNA reads TGTGCCAGTAGTATCCCGGGAGGAGAGCAGTTCTTC. Protein: CASSIPGGEQFF.

Regarding this clone: The sample holds other DNA sequences that translate to the same CDR3. The V and J genes are TRBV27 and TRBJ1-4; D might be TRBD1 (5 bases). There are 15 residues in the CDR3. The ends were cut back, 1 base at V and 3 bases at J, with 9 bases in the middle. Germline V CDR1 and CDR2: MNHEY, SMNVEV (reference sequence). The CDR3 DNA reads as TGTGCCAGCAGTTTATGGGGCGAGGCTAATGAAAAACTGTTTTTT. This codes for CASSLWGEANEKLFF.